Shown below are 2 T cell receptor beta chains from a single sample sequenced in a study of healthy donors' naive CD4 and CD8 T cells. A linear amplification protocol produced the TCR libraries from around 0.55 ug of total RNA. Each CDR3 protein is one row after TCRdb ran MiXCR on the reads. The profile shows approximately 180,000 distinct CDR3 sequences, around 70% of them singletons. The sequencing input was naive CD4+ and CD8+ T cells sorted from blood, pooled from several donors. The origin of the receptors is a pool of human donors in good health; the sample pools cells from several healthy donors.

The chain is built from TRBV29-1 and TRBJ2-5, with D perhaps matching TRBD2 (5 bases). Germline V lookup: CDR1 SQVTM, CDR2 ANQGSEA. V was pared by 5 bases and J by 5 bases, with 15 bases between. The CDR3 has 13 amino acids. CDR3 in amino acids: CSVLGDFQETQYF. CDR3 coding DNA: TGCAGCGTTCTCGGGGATTTCCAGGAGACCCAGTACTTC.

The CDR3 nucleotides are TGTGCCAGCAGCTTGAAAGGGAGCACTGAAGCTTTCTTT. As protein: CASSLKGSTEAFF. The chain employs TRBV5-5 and TRBJ1-1; D remains ambiguous. The CDR3 is 13 residues long. Germline lookup yields CDR1 SGHKS and CDR2 YYEKEE (reference sequence). The V gene lost 1 base and the J gene lost 4 bases, with 8 bases spanning the gap.